In its sample, the clone carrying this T cell receptor beta chain was seen a few times. Its specificity is unknown. This entry belongs to a study of response to subunit inactivated influenza vaccine. Study outcomes and limitations: The authors suggested that every seasonal influenza vaccination recruits few new T cells.

The germline V gene encodes CDR1 MGHDK and CDR2 SYGVNS. The length of the CDR3 is 14 residues. V was cut by 3 bases and J by 6 bases, with 11 bases left in between. One entry per CDR3 protein, called by TCRdb with MiXCR from the RT-PCR reads. The table lists hundreds of thousands of distinct CDR3 sequences, about an eighth of them singletons. This chain joins TRBV25-1 and TRBJ2-2; D unclear. The clonotype originates from a man in his fifties or sixties who received an inactivated influenza vaccine. The material sequenced was PBMCs from blood, taken on the day of vaccination. CDR3: CASSDSPLAGELFF. The CDR3 nucleotides are TGTGCCAGCAGTGATAGTCCCCTCGCCGGGGAGCTGTTTTTT.